These 19 T cell receptor beta chains originate from one sample sequenced in a study of blood T cell repertoires in COVID-19 (dated by TCRdb to about 2020). The method was the immunoSEQ multiplex PCR assay. This is the immuneACCESS table as TCRdb keeps it, with only in-frame sequences that have V and J called. A part of the clones is gone; compared with another copy, unresolved V genes explain less than half, and the rest is unexplained. The sample profile shows 110,000 to 150,000 clones; just over 85% of them were found once. The top ten constitute over 8% of the sample. Sequenced input: peripheral blood. The receptors originated from an older woman with acute or convalescent COVID-19.

V gene TRBV18 combines with J gene TRBJ2-3, with a weak D call TRBD2 (5 bases). This CDR3 has 15 residues. The germline CDR1 and CDR2 sequences are KGHSH and LQKENI. The V gene lost 1 base and the J gene lost 2 bases, with 10 bases spanning the gap. CDR3 nucleotides: TGTGCCAGCTCACCACGAGCGGTTGTCACAGATACGCAGTATTTT. Its protein is CASSPRAVVTDTQYF.

The gene calls are TRBV7-9 and TRBJ2-1; 9 bases agree with TRBD1. CDR3 size: 13 residues. Germline V gives CDR1 SEHNR, CDR2 FQNEAQ (reference sequence). The V and J ends lost 7 bases and 4 bases, in that order; junction bases with no gene match: 2. The CDR3 protein is CASTGQGYNEQFF. The CDR3, as DNA: TGTGCCAGCACGGGACAGGGTTACAATGAGCAGTTCTTC.

This chain uses TRBV5-1 with TRBJ2-5, with 11 bases matching TRBD1. The germline gives CDR1 SGHRS, CDR2 YFSETQ. The CDR3 runs to 15 residues. The V and J ends lost 2 bases and 4 bases, in that order; junction bases with no gene match: 4. The CDR3 sequence: CASSFPGTGGETQYF. The CDR3 DNA reads as TGCGCCAGCAGCTTCCCCGGGACAGGGGGAGAGACCCAGTACTTC.

This clone was detected a few times. The chain combines TRBV2 with TRBJ1-2, with a possible D match to TRBD1 (6 bases). Germline assignment: CDR1 SNHLY and CDR2 FYNNEI. CDR3 length: 14 residues. Deletions cut 0 bases from V and 6 bases from J, with 11 bases between. The CDR3 sequence: CASSEATGYHGYTF. DNA for the CDR3: TGTGCCAGCAGTGAAGCCACAGGGTACCATGGCTACACCTTC.

The CDR3 region is CASSKGTGEGYTF. The CDR3 DNA reads as TGTGCCAGCAGTAAAGGGACAGGGGAAGGCTACACCTTC. The chain uses TRBV7-3 and TRBJ1-2; 10 bases are a match to TRBD1. CDR1 is SGHTA and CDR2 is FQGTGA in the germline V gene. V lost 6 bases and J lost 8; bases outside the gene matches: 6. The CDR3 sequence is 13 residues long.

This clone was seen more than once but under ten times. The CDR3 region is CASSDMLTREQYF. DNA of the CDR3: TGTGCCAGCAGTGACATGCTTACTAGGGAGCAGTACTTC. The chain recombines TRBV2 with TRBJ2-7; D may be TRBD2 (5 bases). Trimming cost V 3 bases and J 7 bases, with 13 bases left between them. The CDR3 covers 13 residues. The germline CDR1 and CDR2 sequences are SNHLY and FYNNEI.

This clone appeared a single time. The chain joins TRBV9 to TRBJ2-7; possible D gene TRBD1, 6 bases. This CDR3 contains 16 residues. Germline CDR1 and CDR2: SGDLS and YYNGEE. The ends were cut back, 2 bases at V and 2 bases at J, with 17 bases in the middle. CDR3 nucleotides: TGTGCCAGCAGCGTCGCCCCCCGTCAGGGGACCTACGAGCAGTACTTC. Translating it yields CASSVAPRQGTYEQYF.

The chain couples TRBV5-4 to TRBJ2-1; 9 bases are a match to TRBD1. The germline V gene has CDR1 SGHNT and CDR2 YYREEE (reference sequence). The CDR3 totals 16 residues. V lost 0 bases to trimming and J lost 6 bases; unmatched junction nucleotides: 7. For the CDR3, the DNA is TGTGCCAGCAGCTTGGCCATGGGGACAGGGTTCAATGAGCAGTTCTTC. This codes for CASSLAMGTGFNEQFF.

The V gene is TRBV5-6, the J gene TRBJ2-5, with TRBD1 identical over 10 bases. The CDR3 has 13 residues. With V trimmed by 2 bases and J by 13 bases, 8 bases remained unmatched. The germline CDR1 and CDR2 sequences are SGHDT and YYEEEE. In DNA, the CDR3 is TGTGCCAGCAGCTTTGGACAGGGGGTGGGTCGGTACTTC. Translated, it gives CASSFGQGVGRYF.

V is TRBV3-1 (or the pseudogene TRBV3-2) and J is TRBJ1-1; 8 nucleotides line up with TRBD1. Unmatched junction bases numbered 3, after V lost 5 bases and J lost 1 base. The CDR3 length is 14 residues. The germline V gene encodes CDR1 LGHDT and CDR2 YNNKEL (reference sequence). The CDR3 DNA reads TGTGCCAGCAGCGCGGACAGGGCGAACACTGAAGCTTTCTTT. Protein sequence: CASSADRANTEAFF.

The rearrangement joins TRBV14 to TRBJ2-1; no definite D call. The CDR3 extends over 15 amino acids. Trimming removed 2 bases from V and 3 bases from J, with 11 bases in between. Per germline, CDR1 SGHDN and CDR2 FVKESK. The CDR3 coding sequence is TGTGCCAGCAGCCAACGATCGTCAGGCTACAATGAGCAGTTCTTC. Translating it yields CASSQRSSGYNEQFF. Using reference TRBV14 and TRBJ2-1 for the parts outside the CDR3, the full variable domain is EAGVTQFPSHSVIEKGQTVTLRCDPISGHDNLYWYRRVMGKEIKFLLHFVKESKQDESGMPNNRFLAERTGGTYSTLKVQPAELEDSGVYFCASSQRSSGYNEQFFGPGTRLTVL.

In its sample, this clone was seen a few times. This chain links TRBV19 with TRBJ1-1, with D possibly matching TRBD1 (6 bases). The CDR3 totals 13 residues. The V gene's germline CDR1 is LNHDA and CDR2 SQIVND (reference sequence). The V gene lost 7 bases and the J gene lost 4 bases, with 13 bases spanning the gap. CDR3: CASTSRGSTEAFF. The CDR3 nucleotides read TGTGCCAGTACTTCCAGGGGTTCCACTGAAGCTTTCTTT.

V gene TRBV5-1 combines with J gene TRBJ2-3; 9 bases map to TRBD2. The junction had 4 bases not matched to a gene; V was cut back by 5 bases and J by 3 bases. CDR3 length equals 14 residues. The germline CDR1 and CDR2 sequences are SGHRS and YFSETQ. The CDR3 DNA reads TGCGCCAGCAGTCGCGGGGGGGCGACAGATACGCAGTATTTT. It yields the protein CASSRGGATDTQYF.

This sequence joins TRBV5-1 and TRBJ2-7, with 7 bases aligning to TRBD1. The germline gives CDR1 SGHRS, CDR2 YFSETQ. The V segment lost 5 bases and the J segment 3 bases; nucleotides outside the gene matches: 11. This CDR3 is built from 15 residues. Here the CDR3 DNA reads TGCGCCAGCAGTCTGAGACAGGGAGAAGTCTACGAGCAGTACTTC. Its protein is CASSLRQGEVYEQYF. Drawing the rest from reference TRBV5-1 and TRBJ2-7, the complete variable domain is KAGVTQTPRYLIKTRGQQVTLSCSPISGHRSVSWYQQTPGQGLQFLFEYFSETQRNKGNFPGRFSGRQFSNSRSEMNVSTLELGDSALYLCASSLRQGEVYEQYFGPGTRLTVT.

This clone was picked up one time. V gene TRBV5-1 combines with J gene TRBJ2-3, with 9 bases lining up with TRBD2. Trimming took 4 bases from V and 4 from J; bases not matched to a gene: 10. Germline values: CDR1 SGHRS, CDR2 YFSETQ. The CDR3 is made up of 16 amino acids. CDR3 sequence reads: CASSASLAGAADTQYF. DNA of the CDR3: TGCGCCAGCAGCGCCTCCTTAGCGGGGGCTGCAGATACGCAGTATTTT. The whole variable domain, filled in from reference TRBV5-1 and TRBJ2-3, reads KAGVTQTPRYLIKTRGQQVTLSCSPISGHRSVSWYQQTPGQGLQFLFEYFSETQRNKGNFPGRFSGRQFSNSRSEMNVSTLELGDSALYLCASSASLAGAADTQYFGPGTRLTVL.

CDR3 in amino acids: CASSLDSSYGYTF. CDR3 sequence (DNA): TGTGCCAGCAGCTTAGACAGCTCCTATGGCTACACCTTC. The chain carries TRBV7-2 and TRBJ1-2; D gene unclear. The CDR3 contains 13 residues. Germline V lookup: CDR1 SGHTA, CDR2 FQGNSA. V was pared by 1 base and J by 4 bases, with 7 bases between.

The V and J genes are TRBV30 and TRBJ2-2; no reliable D call. This CDR3 is 11 amino acids long. The V gene's germline CDR1 is GTSNPN and CDR2 SVGIG (reference sequence). CDR3 amino acids: CVAGNTGELFF. CDR3 coding DNA: TGTGTGGCAGGGAACACCGGGGAGCTGTTTTTT.

The chain links TRBV5-8 to TRBJ2-5, with 13 positions matching TRBD2. J gave up 2 bases and V 0 bases, and 7 bases lay outside the gene matches. CDR3 length: 18 residues. CDR1 and CDR2 from the germline V gene are SGHTS and YDEGEE. The CDR3, as DNA: TGTGCCAGCAGCTTGGCAGCACTAGCGGGGGGGCATCAAGAGACCCAGTACTTC. Protein: CASSLAALAGGHQETQYF. The whole variable domain, filled in from reference TRBV5-8 and TRBJ2-5, reads EAGVTQSPTHLIKTRGQQATLRCSPISGHTSVYWYQQALGLGLQFLLWYDEGEERNRGNFPPRFSGRQFPNYSSELNVNALELEDSALYLCASSLAALAGGHQETQYFGPGTRLLVL.

The chain couples TRBV6-5 to TRBJ2-3, with 7 bases fitting TRBD2. Unmatched junction bases numbered 8, after V lost 5 bases and J lost 3 bases. The CDR3 has 15 amino acids. Germline loops: CDR1 MNHEY, CDR2 SVGAGI. The CDR3 bases are TGTGCCAGCAGTAACGGCCTAGCGGATACAGATACGCAGTATTTT. Protein: CASSNGLADTDTQYF.